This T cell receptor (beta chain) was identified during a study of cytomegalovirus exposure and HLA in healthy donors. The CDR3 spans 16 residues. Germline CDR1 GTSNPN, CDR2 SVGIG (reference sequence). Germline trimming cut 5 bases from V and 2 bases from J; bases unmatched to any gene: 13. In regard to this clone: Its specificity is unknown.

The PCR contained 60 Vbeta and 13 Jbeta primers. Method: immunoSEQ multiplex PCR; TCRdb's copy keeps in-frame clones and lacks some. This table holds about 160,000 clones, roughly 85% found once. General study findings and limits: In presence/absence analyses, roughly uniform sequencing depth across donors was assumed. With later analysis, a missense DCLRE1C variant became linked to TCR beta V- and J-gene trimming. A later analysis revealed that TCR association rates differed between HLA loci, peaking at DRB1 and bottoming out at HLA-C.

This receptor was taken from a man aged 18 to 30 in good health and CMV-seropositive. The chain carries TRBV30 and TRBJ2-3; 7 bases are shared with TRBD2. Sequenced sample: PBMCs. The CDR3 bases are TGTGCCTGGGGCATCGTTAAGAGCGGGGACACAGATACGCAGTATTTT. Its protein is CAWGIVKSGDTDTQYF.